The 19 T cell receptor beta chains given below trace back to one sample, sequenced in a study of cytomegalovirus exposure and HLA in healthy donors. The protocol was immunoSEQ multiplex PCR, while the TCRdb copy is restricted to in-frame clones and leaves out a portion. Of 110,000 to 150,000 clones detected, almost 90% appear once; the ten largest clones hold just under 8%. The sample taken for sequencing was PBMCs. All receptors derive from a woman between 18 and 30 years old in good health and CMV-seropositive.

The V call is TRBV4-3, the J call TRBJ2-7, with no clear D. Germline V gene lookup returns CDR1 LGHNA and CDR2 YSLEER. This CDR3 is 15 amino acids long. V was shortened by 0 bases and J by 2 bases, with 11 bases between the two germline ends. The CDR3 nucleotides read TGCGCCAGCAGCCAAGAATGGCAGTACCCCTACGAGCAGTACTTC. Encoded protein: CASSQEWQYPYEQYF.

The chain uses TRBV5-6 and TRBJ2-6, with D unresolved. The CDR3 contains 14 residues. Germline V lookup: CDR1 SGHDT, CDR2 YYEEEE. The ends were cut back, 6 bases at V and 4 bases at J, with 11 bases in the middle. CDR3 nucleotides: TGTGCCAGCACCCCGTCTACCGGGGCCAACGTCCTGACTTTC. It is translated as CASTPSTGANVLTF. Together with reference TRBV5-6 and TRBJ2-6, the CDR3 gives the full variable domain: DAGVTQSPTHLIKTRGQQVTLRCSPKSGHDTVSWYQQALGQGPQFIFQYYEEEERQRGNFPDRFSGHQFPNYSSELNVNALLLGDSALYLCASTPSTGANVLTFGAGSRLTVL.

The rearrangement joins TRBV28 to TRBJ2-4; D remains unclear. CDR1 MDHEN and CDR2 SYDVKM come from the germline V gene. Deletions cut 2 bases from V and 11 bases from J, with 7 bases between. The CDR3 loop spans 11 amino acids. CDR3 protein: CASSLNRVQYF. The CDR3 nucleotides are TGTGCCAGCAGTTTAAACAGAGTTCAGTACTTC.

CDR3 sequence: CASSISREGSEQYF. For the CDR3, the DNA is TGTGCCAGTAGTATTTCTCGGGAGGGATCCGAGCAGTACTTC. The rearrangement joins TRBV19 to TRBJ2-7, with TRBD2 identical over 8 bases. Trimming took 3 bases from V and 6 from J; bases not matched to a gene: 7. In germline, CDR1 is LNHDA, CDR2 SQIVND (reference sequence). This CDR3 region has 14 residues.

This chain uses TRBV5-6 with TRBJ1-2; 12 bases fit TRBD1. The CDR3 sequence is 16 residues long. J gave up 9 bases and V 0 bases, and 9 bases lay outside the gene matches. The germline V gene encodes CDR1 SGHDT and CDR2 YYEEEE. The chain's CDR3 is CASSLVTGTGGRSYTF. CDR3 in DNA: TGTGCCAGCAGCTTGGTAACCGGGACAGGGGGCAGGAGCTACACCTTC.

The chain combines TRBV9 with TRBJ2-7; 8 nucleotides agree with TRBD1. Unmatched junction bases numbered 2, after V lost 0 bases and J lost 3 bases. The CDR3 is 14 amino acids. Per the germline V gene, CDR1 is SGDLS and CDR2 is YYNGEE. CDR3 protein: CASSVGTGNYEQYF. CDR3 DNA: TGTGCCAGCAGCGTAGGGACAGGGAACTACGAGCAGTACTTC. The full variable domain, its missing parts supplied by reference TRBV9 and TRBJ2-7, is DSGVTQTPKHLITATGQRVTLRCSPRSGDLSVYWYQQSLDQGLQFLIQYYNGEERAKGNILERFSAQQFPDLHSELNLSSLELGDSALYFCASSVGTGNYEQYFGPGTRLTVT.

The rearrangement uses TRBV14 and TRBJ2-7, with a tentative D call TRBD2 (6 bases). Germline CDR1 reads SGHDN; CDR2 reads FVKESK. The CDR3 runs 13 residues. The ends were cut back, 4 bases at V and 4 bases at J, with 11 bases in the middle. The CDR3 reads CASSPLGRYEQYF. The CDR3 nucleotides read TGTGCCAGCAGCCCCTTAGGGAGGTACGAGCAGTACTTC.

The genes are TRBV2 and TRBJ1-2, with 8 positions matching TRBD1. CDR1 and CDR2 from the germline V gene are SNHLY and FYNNEI. V dropped 4 bases and J dropped 4; count of bases not matched to a gene: 5. This CDR3 has 14 residues. CDR3 amino acids: CASSGQGAGYGYTF. The CDR3 bases are TGTGCCAGCAGTGGTCAGGGGGCAGGCTATGGCTACACCTTC.

The rearrangement links TRBV7-9 to TRBJ2-3; possibly TRBD2 for D (5 bases). Deletions cut 5 bases from V and 0 bases from J, with 12 bases between. The CDR3 sequence is 15 residues long. The germline V gene encodes CDR1 SEHNR and CDR2 FQNEAQ (reference sequence). The CDR3 coding sequence is TGTGCCAGCAGCCACCAGCGGAGAAGCACAGATACGCAGTATTTT. The encoded protein is CASSHQRRSTDTQYF.

The CDR3 DNA follows: TGTGCCAGCAGTCCGGGACAGGGTGGGTATGGCTACACCTTC. It is translated as CASSPGQGGYGYTF. This chain joins TRBV2 and TRBJ1-2, with 9 bases fitting TRBD1. CDR1 and CDR2 from the germline V gene are SNHLY and FYNNEI. This CDR3 contains 14 residues. The trim removed 5 bases at V and 5 bases at J, leaving 6 bases unmatched.

The V and J genes are TRBV4-3 and TRBJ1-1, with no clear D. V was clipped by 2 bases and J by 1 base, with 5 bases between them. The CDR3 is made up of 13 amino acids. Germline CDR1 LGHNA, CDR2 YSLEER. In DNA, the CDR3 is TGCGCCAGCAGCCAAACAACGAACACTGAAGCTTTCTTT. It codes for CASSQTTNTEAFF.

Written as DNA, the CDR3 is TGTGCCAGCTCACCCGCCGAGGTCACCGGGGAGCTGTTTTTT. It encodes CASSPAEVTGELFF. The chain has TRBV18 and TRBJ2-2; no clear D. Germline V CDR1 and CDR2: KGHSH, LQKENI. This CDR3 spans 14 amino acids. The ends were cut back, 3 bases at V and 4 bases at J, with 9 bases in the middle.

The J gene is TRBJ2-7, the V gene TRBV4-1; TRBD1 is a possible D gene (6 bases). With 5 bases removed from V and 2 bases from J, the gap between germline ends came to 13 bases. Germline V gene lookup returns CDR1 MGHRA and CDR2 YSYEKL. The CDR3 contains 14 residues. The CDR3 reads CASSVRQDAYEQYF. In nucleotides, the CDR3 is TGCGCCAGCAGCGTAAGACAGGATGCCTACGAGCAGTACTTC.

V and J are TRBV5-1 and TRBJ1-2; the D gene is possibly TRBD1 (5 bases). V lost 0 bases and J 1 base, leaving 10 bases between the germline ends. The CDR3 contains 15 residues. Germline CDR1 and CDR2: SGHRS and YFSETQ. CDR3 region: CASSLVGEGNYGYTF. The CDR3 nucleotides read TGCGCCAGCAGCTTGGTGGGGGAGGGTAACTATGGCTACACCTTC.

This chain connects TRBV6-5 to TRBJ1-4, with unresolved D. Trimming removed 2 bases from V and 5 bases from J, with 12 bases in between. CDR1 is MNHEY and CDR2 is SVGAGI in the germline V gene. This CDR3 has 15 residues. The CDR3 loop is CASSYRSRKNEKLFF. CDR3 nucleotide sequence: TGTGCCAGCAGTTACCGGTCTCGCAAGAATGAAAAACTGTTTTTT.

The gene calls are TRBV5-4 and TRBJ1-1, with TRBD1 matching 8 bases. Unmatched junction bases numbered 8, after V lost 4 bases and J lost 3 bases. This CDR3 has 15 residues. Germline loops: CDR1 SGHNT, CDR2 YYREEE (reference sequence). DNA of the CDR3: TGTGCCAGCAGCCGCGGTGGACAGGGAGACACTGAAGCTTTCTTT. Its translation: CASSRGGQGDTEAFF.

The chain joins TRBV28 to TRBJ1-3; D is ambiguous. The V gene's germline CDR1 is MDHEN and CDR2 SYDVKM. The CDR3 spans 12 residues. Trimming shortened V by 2 bases and J by 4 bases, and 3 bases separated the two germline ends. The CDR3 bases are TGTGCCAGCAGTTTAGTAGGAAACACCATATATTTT. It yields the protein CASSLVGNTIYF.

CDR3 protein: CASRLQGSGNTIYF. CDR3 nucleotides: TGTGCCAGCAGGCTACAGGGGTCTGGAAACACCATATATTTT. This rearrangement joins TRBV6-1 to TRBJ1-3; 7 bases map to TRBD1. Unmatched junction bases numbered 3, after V lost 6 bases and J lost 1 base. This CDR3 region has 14 residues. Germline-derived CDR1 and CDR2 are MNHNS and SASEGT.

CDR3 sequence (DNA): TGTGCCAGCAGCTCAGGGGAATTAACAGGCTACGAGCAGTACTTC. This encodes CASSSGELTGYEQYF. The J gene is TRBJ2-7, the V gene TRBV7-9, with D maybe TRBD1 (6 bases). There are 15 residues in the CDR3. V was cut by 4 bases and J by 3 bases, with 16 bases left in between. Germline V gene data show CDR1 as SEHNR and CDR2 as FQNEAQ (reference sequence).